One sample yielded the 16 T cell receptor beta chains listed below, sequenced in a study of blood T cell repertoires in COVID-19. TCRdb's copy holds only in-frame clones and misses some; the assay was immunoSEQ multiplex PCR. The sample lists 150,000 to 200,000 clones; roughly 80% were seen once. The sample taken for sequencing was peripheral blood. The origin of the receptors is a woman in her 30s with acute or convalescent COVID-19.

The chain combines TRBV5-4 with TRBJ2-2, with a weak D call TRBD1 (6 bases). V was trimmed by 5 bases and J by 1 base, leaving 18 bases between them. In germline, CDR1 is SGHNT, CDR2 YYREEE (reference sequence). The CDR3 sequence is 17 residues long. The CDR3 is CASSPFRATGNTGELFF. The CDR3, as DNA: TGTGCCAGCAGTCCATTTAGGGCGACAGGGAACACCGGGGAGCTGTTTTTT.

V gene TRBV5-6 combines with J gene TRBJ2-6; the match to TRBD1 covers 9 bases. The CDR3 runs 19 residues. The junction had 12 bases not matched to a gene; V was cut back by 2 bases and J by 3 bases. Germline CDR1 and CDR2: SGHDT and YYEEEE. The CDR3, as DNA: TGTGCCAGCAGCTTCCCCGGGACAGGGAGGCTCGGTGGGGCCAACGTCCTGACTTTC. Its protein is CASSFPGTGRLGGANVLTF.

This chain uses TRBV28 with TRBJ1-2, with D possibly TRBD1 on 5 matching bases. CDR1 MDHEN and CDR2 SYDVKM come from the germline V gene. Trimming shortened V by 2 bases and J by 7 bases, and 8 bases separated the two germline ends. The CDR3 spans 12 residues. The CDR3 protein is CASSLLQGGYTF. DNA for the CDR3: TGTGCCAGCAGTTTACTCCAGGGTGGCTACACCTTC.

The chain recombines TRBV5-6 with TRBJ1-1; D gene uncertain. Trimming removed 4 bases at V and 8 bases at J, with 15 bases between. The CDR3 has 13 residues. Looked up from germline, CDR1 is SGHDT and CDR2 is YYEEEE. The CDR3 loop reads CASSPDQEGEAFF. CDR3 sequence (DNA): TGTGCCAGCAGCCCCGACCAGGAGGGCGAAGCTTTCTTT.

The chain combines TRBV6-1 with TRBJ2-3; TRBD2 matches 7 bases. J lost 0 bases, V lost 0 bases, and 3 bases had no gene match. The CDR3 consists of 16 residues. Germline values: CDR1 MNHNS, CDR2 SASEGT. The CDR3 reads CASSEAGGGSTDTQYF. The CDR3, as DNA: TGTGCCAGCAGTGAAGCTGGGGGGGGGAGCACAGATACGCAGTATTTT.

The CDR3 region is CASRALRDTEAFF. The CDR3 coding sequence is TGTGCCAGCAGAGCACTCCGGGACACTGAAGCTTTCTTT. The chain is built from TRBV2 and TRBJ1-1; no reliable D call. Germline V gene data show CDR1 as SNHLY and CDR2 as FYNNEI. The CDR3 runs to 13 residues. V was pared by 6 bases and J by 3 bases, with 11 bases between.

The chain uses TRBV28 and TRBJ2-7, with a weak D call TRBD1 (5 bases). The length of the CDR3 is 14 residues. Germline values: CDR1 MDHEN, CDR2 SYDVKM. The V gene lost 8 bases and the J gene lost 2 bases, with 16 bases spanning the gap. CDR3 amino acids: CASRVRATPYEQYF. CDR3 DNA: TGTGCCAGCCGCGTCAGGGCGACCCCCTACGAGCAGTACTTC. Complete variable domain (other parts from reference TRBV28 and TRBJ2-7): DVKVTQSSRYLVKRTGEKVFLECVQDMDHENMFWYRQDPGLGLRLIYFSYDVKMKEKGDIPEGYSVSREKKERFSLILESASTNQTSMYLCASRVRATPYEQYFGPGTRLTVT.

This clone appeared once. DNA for the CDR3: TGTGCCAGCTCACCACGTGGTGAGGTGGAGACCCAGTACTTC. It encodes CASSPRGEVETQYF. J is TRBJ2-5 and V is TRBV18; D not resolved. V was cut by 1 base and J by 5 bases, with 11 bases left in between. CDR3 length: 14 residues. The germline V gene has CDR1 KGHSH and CDR2 LQKENI.

This rearrangement joins TRBV28 to TRBJ1-5; 10 bases agree with TRBD1. V was clipped by 7 bases and J by 6 bases; unmatched bases: 9. The CDR3 extends over 15 amino acids. Per the germline V gene, CDR1 is MDHEN and CDR2 is SYDVKM. The CDR3, as DNA: TGTGCCAGCACCCTCGAGACAGGGGGCCTTCAGCCCCAGCATTTT. This translates into CASTLETGGLQPQHF. Filled out from reference TRBV28 and TRBJ1-5, the complete variable domain reads DVKVTQSSRYLVKRTGEKVFLECVQDMDHENMFWYRQDPGLGLRLIYFSYDVKMKEKGDIPEGYSVSREKKERFSLILESASTNQTSMYLCASTLETGGLQPQHFGDGTRLSIL.

The V call is TRBV28, the J call TRBJ2-1; 15 nucleotides agree with TRBD2. CDR1 is MDHEN and CDR2 is SYDVKM in the germline V gene. CDR3 length equals 18 residues. V lost 5 bases, J lost 0 bases, and 5 bases stayed unmatched. The CDR3 loop is CASSGGLAGGLSYNEQFF. CDR3 coding DNA: TGTGCCAGCAGTGGGGGACTAGCGGGGGGACTCTCCTACAATGAGCAGTTCTTC.

The gene calls are TRBV9 and TRBJ2-3, with D perhaps matching TRBD1 (6 bases). The V and J ends lost 0 bases and 8 bases respectively, with 13 bases between them. The CDR3 loop spans 14 amino acids. The germline V gene encodes CDR1 SGDLS and CDR2 YYNGEE. Here the CDR3 DNA reads TGTGCCAGCAGCGTAGTATCGGGACAAGGTACGCAGTATTTT. As protein: CASSVVSGQGTQYF.

The gene calls are TRBV6-1 and TRBJ1-2; the D is unclear. The CDR3 has 15 amino acids. V was trimmed by 2 bases and J by 6 bases, leaving 16 bases between them. Germline lookup yields CDR1 MNHNS and CDR2 SASEGT. CDR3 in DNA: TGTGCCAGCAGTGAATTTGGAGTCGGTGTGCATGGCTACACCTTC. Residues: CASSEFGVGVHGYTF.

The genes are TRBV30 and TRBJ2-2; TRBD1 is a possible D gene (6 bases). The germline CDR1 and CDR2 sequences are GTSNPN and SVGIG (reference sequence). The CDR3 sequence is 13 residues long. V gave up 4 bases and J gave up 0 bases, with 6 bases separating them. This chain's CDR3 is CAWTGANTGELFF. DNA of the CDR3: TGTGCCTGGACAGGGGCGAACACCGGGGAGCTGTTTTTT. Full variable domain (remainder filled in from reference TRBV30 and TRBJ2-2): SQTIHQWPATLVQPVGSPLSLECTVEGTSNPNLYWYRQAAGRGLQLLFYSVGIGQISSEVPQNLSASRPQDRQFILSSKKLLLSDSGFYLCAWTGANTGELFFGEGSRLTVL.

The V call is TRBV5-6, the J call TRBJ2-5, with D unclear. CDR1 is SGHDT and CDR2 is YYEEEE in the germline V gene. CDR3 length equals 14 residues. V shed 2 bases and J shed 6 bases, with 14 bases lying between them. DNA for the CDR3: TGTGCCAGCAGCTTCCCTACACTATCAAAGACCCAGTACTTC. Amino acids: CASSFPTLSKTQYF.

The V and J genes are TRBV5-1 and TRBJ1-4; D ambiguous. Looked up from germline, CDR1 is SGHRS and CDR2 is YFSETQ. V was trimmed by 5 bases and J by 0 bases, leaving 8 bases between them. The CDR3 runs 14 residues. CDR3: CASRQQPTNEKLFF. CDR3 DNA sequence: TGCGCCAGCAGGCAACAGCCAACTAATGAAAAACTGTTTTTT. The full variable domain, completed using reference TRBV5-1 and TRBJ1-4, is KAGVTQTPRYLIKTRGQQVTLSCSPISGHRSVSWYQQTPGQGLQFLFEYFSETQRNKGNFPGRFSGRQFSNSRSEMNVSTLELGDSALYLCASRQQPTNEKLFFGSGTQLSVL.

The chain uses TRBV2 and TRBJ1-1, with 10 bases aligning to TRBD1. Germline V lookup: CDR1 SNHLY, CDR2 FYNNEI. With 5 bases clipped from V and 5 bases from J, the junction kept 8 bases outside the gene matches. This CDR3 is built from 15 residues. CDR3 sequence (DNA): TGTGCCAGCAGTAACCGGGACAGGGGAGGGACTGAAGCTTTCTTT. Translating it yields CASSNRDRGGTEAFF.